The rows below give T cell receptor beta chains drawn from one sample of a study of breast tumors, draining lymph nodes, adjacent tissues. One entry per CDR3 protein, called by TCRdb with MiXCR from the multiplex PCR reads. The sample includes nearly 200,000 distinct CDR3 sequences, 31% of them seen just once. Source material: axillary lymph node tissue. These receptors were collected from a female donor with breast cancer. Some clones in this sample may be carry-over from other donors' samples. CDR3s include the opening cysteine and the closing phenylalanine or tryptophan. Fields, in order: V gene, D gene, J gene, clone size, CDR3 protein, CDR3 DNA. D genes are given only for firm matches. Only some rows state a clone size, as once, few, many or a class for expanded clones.

>TRBV20-1|-|TRBJ1-5|-
CSASQGSNQPQHF
TGCAGTGCTAGCCAGGGTAGCAATCAGCCCCAGCATTTT
>TRBV27|TRBD2|TRBJ2-1|-
CASGTSGSSYNEQFF
TGTGCCAGCGGGACTAGCGGAAGCTCCTACAATGAGCAGTTCTTC
>TRBV30|TRBD1|TRBJ1-2|many
CAWSAGTATYGYTF
TGTGCCTGGAGCGCGGGGACAGCTACATATGGCTACACCTTC
>TRBV6-2/TRBV6-3|-|TRBJ1-5|many
CASSYSSNQPQHF
TGTGCCAGCAGTTACAGTAGCAATCAGCCCCAGCATTTT
>TRBV20-1|TRBD2|TRBJ2-1|-
CSAREASGRNNEQFF
TGCAGTGCTAGAGAGGCTAGCGGGAGAAACAATGAGCAGTTCTTC
>TRBV20-1|-|TRBJ1-1|once
CSASSVLNTEAFF
TGCAGTGCTAGTTCCGTATTAAACACTGAAGCTTTCTTT
>TRBV20-1|TRBD2|TRBJ2-7|many
CSARGRAGGRSSYEQYF
TGCAGTGCTAGAGGACGAGCTGGCGGGAGGAGCTCCTACGAGCAGTACTTC
>TRBV20-1|TRBD2|TRBJ2-2|many
CSATAGADGELFF
TGCAGTGCTACGGCGGGAGCGGACGGGGAGCTGTTTTTT
>TRBV6-6|-|TRBJ1-4|many
CASSHLGGGSNEKLFF
TGTGCCAGCAGTCACCTTGGGGGCGGGAGTAATGAAAAACTGTTTTTT
>TRBV7-2|-|TRBJ1-5|-
CASSLSQGNSNQPQHF
TGTGCCAGCAGCTTATCCCAGGGGAATAGCAATCAGCCCCAGCATTTT
>TRBV13|-|TRBJ2-5|many
CASSLTYSGETQYF
TGTGCCAGCAGCTTAACCTACAGCGGAGAGACCCAGTACTTC
>TRBV12-3/TRBV12-4|TRBD1|TRBJ1-3|many
CASSKNRGGSGNTIYF
TGTGCCAGCAGTAAGAACAGGGGGGGCTCTGGAAACACCATATATTTT
>TRBV7-9|TRBD1|TRBJ1-2|many
CASSLGASGAGGHGYTF
TGTGCCAGCAGCTTAGGGGCGTCGGGGGCAGGGGGGCATGGCTACACCTTC
>TRBV7-6|TRBD2|TRBJ2-2|many
CASSLGPDGGGIAGELFF
TGTGCCAGCAGCTTAGGTCCGGACGGGGGGGGCATCGCCGGGGAGCTGTTTTTT
>TRBV20-1|TRBD1|TRBJ1-2|many
CSARDPGTGSQSDYGYTF
TGCAGTGCTAGAGATCCCGGGACAGGGAGCCAGTCTGACTATGGCTACACCTTC
>TRBV29-1|-|TRBJ1-2|many
CSGGTLGVGYTF
TGCAGCGGGGGGACGCTGGGCGTGGGCTACACCTTC
>TRBV18|-|TRBJ1-5|many
CASSPLGSGSNQPQHF
TGTGCCAGCTCACCCTTGGGGTCTGGTAGCAATCAGCCCCAGCATTTT
>TRBV24-1|TRBD2|TRBJ2-1|-
CATSAGGLAAPSNEQFF
TGTGCCACCAGTGCTGGTGGACTAGCGGCCCCTTCGAATGAGCAGTTCTTC
>TRBV6-4|-|TRBJ1-2|many
CASVGPGSSYGYTF
TGTGCCAGTGTAGGGCCCGGGTCTAGCTATGGCTACACCTTC
>TRBV2|-|TRBJ2-7|many
CASSEAPETYEQYF
TGTGCCAGCAGTGAAGCGCCAGAAACATACGAGCAGTACTTC
>TRBV24-1|TRBD1|TRBJ2-7|-
CATSASKGQGREQYF
TGTGCCACCAGTGCTAGTAAGGGACAGGGGAGGGAGCAGTACTTC
>TRBV19|TRBD1|TRBJ1-2|many
CASSDRDGGYTF
TGTGCCAGTAGTGACAGGGACGGCGGCTACACCTTC
>TRBV5-1|-|TRBJ1-2|many
CASSLEGNYGYTF
TGCGCCAGCAGCTTGGAGGGGAACTATGGCTACACCTTC
>TRBV5-5|-|TRBJ1-1|few
CASSLVAGQTEAFF
TGTGCCAGCAGCTTGGTGGCAGGGCAAACTGAAGCTTTCTTT
>TRBV6-6|-|TRBJ2-3|many
CASRMGEQTDTQYF
TGTGCCAGCAGGATGGGGGAACAAACAGATACGCAGTATTTT
>TRBV6-6|TRBD2|TRBJ2-3|many
CASSNYGTSGTDTQYF
TGTGCCAGCAGTAACTACGGGACTAGCGGGACAGATACGCAGTATTTT